The 27 T cell receptor beta chains presented below share a single source sample, sequenced in a study of shared clonotypes between healthy human individuals. Profiling relied on immunoSEQ multiplex PCR, and the TCRdb table lists in-frame clones only, not all of them. The sample shows 950,000 to 1,100,000 clones, about 70% of them seen only once. The sequencing input was memory CD4+ T cells sorted from blood. Sample subset: CD45RA-negative fraction. Source of these receptors: a man aged 18 to 35 in good health.

DNA of the CDR3: TGCGCCAGCAGGGGGACAGGGAGTTCACCCCTCCACTTT. This translates into CASRGTGSSPLHF. V is TRBV5-1 and J is TRBJ1-6; TRBD1 aligns across 9 bases. Trimming cost V 5 bases and J 9 bases; bases outside gene matches: 3. The CDR3 covers 13 residues. Germline V gives CDR1 SGHRS, CDR2 YFSETQ. The full variable domain, in which reference TRBV5-1 and TRBJ1-6 provide the parts outside the CDR3, is KAGVTQTPRYLIKTRGQQVTLSCSPISGHRSVSWYQQTPGQGLQFLFEYFSETQRNKGNFPGRFSGRQFSNSRSEMNVSTLELGDSALYLCASRGTGSSPLHFGNGTRLTVT.

V gene TRBV19 combines with J gene TRBJ2-7; D possibly corresponds to TRBD2 (6 bases). Per the germline V gene, CDR1 is LNHDA and CDR2 is SQIVND (reference sequence). V lost 10 bases, J lost 2 bases, and 15 bases lay in between. The CDR3 is 13 amino acids. CDR3 DNA: TGTGCCACCCGGGGGTTGGCGACCTACGAGCAGTACTTC. This sequence encodes CATRGLATYEQYF.

This clone has just a few counts. The J gene is TRBJ2-2, the V gene TRBV15; D might be TRBD1 (5 bases). V was clipped by 5 bases and J by 5 bases, with 15 bases between them. CDR1 LNHNV and CDR2 YYDKDF come from the germline V gene (reference sequence). The CDR3 runs to 15 residues. In DNA form, the CDR3 reads TGTGCCACCAGCCCCCGACAGCCTCCAACCGGGGAGCTGTTTTTT. The encoded protein is CATSPRQPPTGELFF.

The CDR3, as DNA: TGTGCCAGCAGTTACTCTGCGGCAGGGGGGACCTATGGCTACACCTTC. Its translation: CASSYSAAGGTYGYTF. V and J are TRBV6-5 and TRBJ1-2, with 7 nucleotides matching TRBD1. Germline-derived CDR1 and CDR2 are MNHEY and SVGAGI. Unmatched junction bases numbered 8, after V lost 0 bases and J lost 4 bases. This CDR3 region has 16 residues.

This clone occurred a few times. The chain recombines TRBV19 with TRBJ2-2; D may be TRBD1 (6 bases). Germline CDR1 reads LNHDA; CDR2 reads SQIVND (reference sequence). Trimming stripped 5 bases from V and 6 bases from J, with 16 bases between. The CDR3 is 15 residues long. The CDR3 loop is CASSVGQWWPGELFF. The DNA for the CDR3 is TGTGCCAGTAGTGTAGGACAGTGGTGGCCCGGGGAGCTGTTTTTT.

The gene calls are TRBV10-2 and TRBJ2-3, with D possibly TRBD2 on 5 matching bases. The V end was cut by 3 bases, the J end by 2 bases, with 12 bases between. Germline CDR1 and CDR2: WSHSY and SAAADI. This CDR3 comprises 15 residues. Here the CDR3 DNA reads TGCGCCAGCAGTGATTCGCCTAGCTTCACAGATACGCAGTATTTT. It specifies CASSDSPSFTDTQYF.

The chain is built from TRBV11-2 and TRBJ1-3, with 8 bases identical to TRBD1. The CDR3 covers 16 residues. V trimming: 2 bases; J trimming: 4 bases; junction bases outside the gene matches: 7. Germline V lookup: CDR1 SGHAT, CDR2 FQNNGV. The CDR3 DNA follows: TGTGCCAGCAGCTTAACCCCCCAGGGGGCGGGAAACACCATATATTTT. It yields the protein CASSLTPQGAGNTIYF.

The V call is TRBV7-8, the J call TRBJ2-1; 8 positions match TRBD2. CDR3 size: 15 residues. Losses at the gene ends were 2 bases for V and 3 bases for J; bases not matched to a gene: 3. Per germline, CDR1 SGHVS and CDR2 FQNEAQ. The DNA for the CDR3 is TGTGCCAGCAGCTTAATTAGCGGGATCTACAATGAGCAGTTCTTC. Translated: CASSLISGIYNEQFF.

The V and J genes are TRBV19 and TRBJ2-3, with TRBD2 matching 12 bases. Germline values: CDR1 LNHDA, CDR2 SQIVND (reference sequence). J lost 5 bases, V lost 3 bases, and 12 bases had no gene match. The CDR3 has 18 amino acids. CDR3 sequence reads: CASSMDPPSGRAGDTQYF. Here the CDR3 DNA reads TGTGCCAGTAGTATGGATCCGCCTAGCGGGAGGGCCGGAGATACGCAGTATTTT.

The chain links TRBV29-1 to TRBJ2-5; possible D gene TRBD1, 5 bases. Germline V gives CDR1 SQVTM, CDR2 ANQGSEA. The germline V and J ends were trimmed by 1 base and 4 bases, with 10 bases remaining between them. The CDR3 spans 13 residues. CDR3 coding DNA: TGCAGCGTTGAAGTAGGGGCTGGAGAGACCCAGTACTTC. It yields the protein CSVEVGAGETQYF. Looking up the rest from reference TRBV29-1 and TRBJ2-5 gives the full variable domain: SAVISQKPSRDICQRGTSLTIQCQVDSQVTMMFWYRQQPGQSLTLIATANQGSEATYESGFVIDKFPISRPNLTFSTLTVSNMSPEDSSIYLCSVEVGAGETQYFGPGTRLLVL.

A word on this clone: Within the sample, other DNA sequences also encode this same CDR3. The gene calls are TRBV27 and TRBJ1-6; 9 nucleotides align to TRBD1. The CDR3 length is 14 residues. V trimming: 6 bases; J trimming: 10 bases; junction bases outside the gene matches: 7. Germline assignment: CDR1 MNHEY and CDR2 SMNVEV (reference sequence). The CDR3 loop reads CASRRDRVDSPLHF. The CDR3 DNA follows: TGTGCCAGCAGGCGGGACAGGGTGGACTCACCCCTCCACTTT.

J is TRBJ1-4 and V is TRBV15; D not resolved. Trimming removed 5 bases from V and 0 bases from J, with 13 bases in between. This CDR3 comprises 16 residues. The V gene's germline CDR1 is LNHNV and CDR2 YYDKDF (reference sequence). CDR3 coding DNA: TGTGCCACCAGCCCACGGCCGCAGACAACTAATGAAAAACTGTTTTTT. Residues: CATSPRPQTTNEKLFF.

This clone was seen only once. J is TRBJ2-3 and V is TRBV2; 8 bases fit TRBD2. The CDR3 consists of 20 residues. V lost 7 bases to trimming and J lost 1 base; unmatched junction nucleotides: 22. Looked up from germline, CDR1 is SNHLY and CDR2 is FYNNEI. In DNA form, the CDR3 reads TGTGCCAGCATATCATTGTCGGGAGCGGGAGTGGGAGTTGGCACAGATACGCAGTATTTT. This gives the protein CASISLSGAGVGVGTDTQYF.

In regard to this clone: In the same sample, other DNA sequences code for this CDR3. The chain couples TRBV10-3 to TRBJ2-7; D is perhaps TRBD2 (6 bases). Looked up from germline, CDR1 is ENHRY and CDR2 is SYGVKD. V lost 3 bases, J lost 2 bases, and 8 bases lay in between. The CDR3 contains 13 residues. The CDR3 here is CAISDGGPYEQYF. CDR3 coding DNA: TGTGCCATCAGTGACGGGGGACCCTACGAGCAGTACTTC.

V usage is TRBV10-3 and J usage is TRBJ2-1; tentatively, D is TRBD2 (5 bases). Germline assignment: CDR1 ENHRY and CDR2 SYGVKD. Trimming removed 10 bases at V and 0 bases at J, with 13 bases between. The CDR3 runs 14 residues. CDR3 residues: CATSGGSSYNEQFF. For the CDR3, the DNA is TGTGCCACGTCCGGTGGGAGCTCCTACAATGAGCAGTTCTTC.

J is TRBJ2-1 and V is TRBV29-1; tentative D call: TRBD2 (6 bases). Trimming left V 8 bases short and J 0 bases short, with 14 bases between. Germline V CDR1 and CDR2: SQVTM, ANQGSEA. The CDR3 loop spans 14 amino acids. CDR3 protein: CSFQGGASYNEQFF. CDR3 in DNA: TGCAGCTTTCAAGGAGGGGCCTCCTACAATGAGCAGTTCTTC.

The J gene is TRBJ2-3, the V gene TRBV15, with a possible D match to TRBD2 (5 bases). The CDR3 loop spans 17 amino acids. With 0 bases removed from V and 0 bases from J, the gap between germline ends came to 13 bases. Germline V gene sequence: CDR1 LNHNV, CDR2 YYDKDF (reference sequence). CDR3 DNA: TGTGCCACCAGCAGAGATCTGTGGCGGACTAGCACAGATACGCAGTATTTT. As protein: CATSRDLWRTSTDTQYF.

The chain joins TRBV28 to TRBJ2-7; D unresolved. The CDR3 sequence is 11 residues long. The germline CDR1 and CDR2 sequences are MDHEN and SYDVKM. V shed 5 bases and J shed 4 bases, with 6 bases lying between them. In DNA, the CDR3 is TGTGCCAGCAGTAAGGGTTACGAGCAGTACTTC. It yields the protein CASSKGYEQYF.

The CDR3 nucleotides read TGTGCCAGCAGCTTAAACGGGTACTCCTACGAGCAGTACTTC. Protein sequence: CASSLNGYSYEQYF. The rearrangement uses TRBV9 and TRBJ2-7; D is unclear. Trimming stripped 4 bases from V and 0 bases from J, with 11 bases between. The CDR3 runs to 14 residues. The germline V gene has CDR1 SGDLS and CDR2 YYNGEE.

The V gene is TRBV7-6, the J gene TRBJ1-1; 7 bases agree with TRBD1. The CDR3 spans 16 residues. Germline CDR1 is SGHVS and CDR2 is FNYEAQ. The ends lost 5 bases at V and 11 bases at J; junction bases unmatched: 20. The CDR3 loop reads CASSLDTSGTGTVAFF. DNA for the CDR3: TGTGCCAGCAGCCTCGATACGTCTGGGACCGGGACAGTGGCTTTCTTT.

V gene TRBV18 combines with J gene TRBJ2-7; 7 nucleotides align to TRBD1. Trimming cost V 2 bases and J 6 bases; bases outside gene matches: 4. Germline V lookup: CDR1 KGHSH, CDR2 LQKENI. The CDR3 is made up of 13 amino acids. The CDR3 sequence is CASSPNRGVEQYF. The CDR3 bases are TGTGCCAGCTCACCAAACAGGGGTGTCGAGCAGTACTTC.

The rearrangement links TRBV2 to TRBJ2-7; D is undetermined. Germline V CDR1 and CDR2: SNHLY, FYNNEI. Trimming removed 2 bases from V and 5 bases from J, with 4 bases in between. The length of the CDR3 is 11 residues. The CDR3 sequence is CASSEWDEQYF. The CDR3 DNA reads TGTGCCAGCAGTGAATGGGACGAGCAGTACTTC.

The gene calls are TRBV11-2 and TRBJ2-4; D unclear. Trimming removed 7 bases at V and 8 bases at J, with 9 bases between. Looked up from germline, CDR1 is SGHAT and CDR2 is FQNNGV. The CDR3 extends over 11 amino acids. CDR3 sequence reads: CASTPQHIQYF. CDR3 nucleotide sequence: TGTGCCAGCACCCCTCAGCACATTCAGTACTTC.

About this clone: Other DNA variants within this sample encode the same CDR3. The chain carries TRBV9 and TRBJ1-3, with 7 bases aligning to TRBD1. With V trimmed by 3 bases and J by 2 bases, 2 bases remained unmatched. The CDR3 extends over 14 amino acids. Germline CDR1 SGDLS, CDR2 YYNGEE. CDR3 sequence reads: CASSETGTGNTIYF. The CDR3 DNA is TGTGCCAGCAGCGAGACAGGGACTGGAAACACCATATATTTT.

This sequence joins TRBV18 and TRBJ1-1; no firm D call. V lost 3 bases and J lost 4, with 12 bases in between. This CDR3 has 14 amino acids. Germline V lookup: CDR1 KGHSH, CDR2 LQKENI. CDR3 DNA sequence: TGTGCCAGCTCACCTTCCACACGCATCACTGAAGCTTTCTTT. Residues: CASSPSTRITEAFF.

This clone was recorded a few times. V usage is TRBV28 and J usage is TRBJ1-1; D uncertain. The germline V gene has CDR1 MDHEN and CDR2 SYDVKM. The CDR3 extends over 13 amino acids. With 1 base removed from V and 10 bases from J, the gap between germline ends came to 13 bases. The CDR3 bases are TGTGCCAGCAGTTTATTTGGGCGACCGGGAGCTTTCTTT. Translation: CASSLFGRPGAFF.

The chain carries TRBV28 and TRBJ1-1; D is ambiguous. The CDR3 runs 14 residues. V was shortened by 8 bases and J by 8 bases, with 21 bases between the two germline ends. Germline-derived CDR1 and CDR2 are MDHEN and SYDVKM. CDR3 region: CASGFRATSREAFF. The CDR3 nucleotides are TGTGCCAGCGGGTTTCGGGCCACTTCGCGGGAAGCTTTCTTT.